This T cell receptor beta chain was sequenced in a study of a mutant IDH1 vaccine in newly diagnosed glioma. Looking at the study overall: Initiation of the vaccine course occurred 4-6 weeks after radiotherapy alone, or alongside temozolomide cycles. Treated patients were approximately 60% male, around 38% female, mean age approximately 41 years. The therapy given earlier, which was standard therapy, consisted of radiotherapy, temozolomide, or both, and most of the patients received both.

Noted time point: week 47, end of study. Alongside topical imiquimod, each dose of vaccine comprised 300 ug of mutant IDH1 20-mer peptide. Donors harbored newly found WHO grade 3 or 4 IDH1-mutant, ATRX-lost astrocytomas. Sequencing used immunoSEQ multiplex PCR; TCRdb keeps in-frame clones, though not all of them. The data contain tens of thousands of clones, 89% of them singletons. On this clone: Its antigen is currently unknown.

CDR1 is MGHRA and CDR2 is YSYEKL in the germline V gene. Trimming removed 4 bases at V and 2 bases at J, with 8 bases between. The CDR3 extends over 14 amino acids. The chain couples TRBV4-1 to TRBJ1-4; a possible D gene is TRBD1 (6 bases). The input for sequencing was PBMCs, taken from a glioma patient whose treatment included an IDH1 peptide vaccine. The sequence derives from a woman between 50 and 59 years old with glioma. The CDR3 nucleotides read TGCGCCAGCAGCCGCGGACAGACTAATGAAAAACTGTTTTTT. Amino acids: CASSRGQTNEKLFF.